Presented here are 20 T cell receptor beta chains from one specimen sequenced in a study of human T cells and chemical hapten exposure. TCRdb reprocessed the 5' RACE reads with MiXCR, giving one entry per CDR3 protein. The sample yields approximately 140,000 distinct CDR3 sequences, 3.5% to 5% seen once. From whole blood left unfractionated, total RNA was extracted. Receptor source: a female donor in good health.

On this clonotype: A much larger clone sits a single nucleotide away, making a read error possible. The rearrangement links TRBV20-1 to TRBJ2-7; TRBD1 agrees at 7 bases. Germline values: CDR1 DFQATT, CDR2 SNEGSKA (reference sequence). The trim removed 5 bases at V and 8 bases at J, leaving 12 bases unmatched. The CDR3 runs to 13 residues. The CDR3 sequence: CSAYRDSTYKQYF. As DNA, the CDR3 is TGCAGTGCTTACCGGGACAGCACTTACAAGCAGTACTTC.

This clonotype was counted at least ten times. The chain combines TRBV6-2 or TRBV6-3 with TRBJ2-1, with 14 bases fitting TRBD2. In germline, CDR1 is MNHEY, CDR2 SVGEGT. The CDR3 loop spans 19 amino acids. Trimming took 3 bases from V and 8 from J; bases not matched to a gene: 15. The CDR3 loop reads CASSYPVPLTSGGADEQFF. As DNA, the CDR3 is TGTGCCAGCAGTTATCCCGTACCGCTGACTAGCGGGGGGGCTGATGAGCAGTTCTTC.

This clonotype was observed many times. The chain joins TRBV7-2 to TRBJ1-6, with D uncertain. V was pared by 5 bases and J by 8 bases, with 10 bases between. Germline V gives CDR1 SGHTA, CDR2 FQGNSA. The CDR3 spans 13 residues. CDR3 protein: CASSPRVDSPLHF. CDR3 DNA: TGTGCCAGCAGCCCTCGGGTCGATTCACCCCTCCACTTT.

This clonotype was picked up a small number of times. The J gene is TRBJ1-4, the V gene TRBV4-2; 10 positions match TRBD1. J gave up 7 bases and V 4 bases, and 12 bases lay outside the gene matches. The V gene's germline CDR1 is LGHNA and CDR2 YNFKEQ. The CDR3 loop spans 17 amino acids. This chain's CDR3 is CASSPSSMTGGREKLFF. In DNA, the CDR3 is TGTGCCAGCAGCCCGAGCAGCATGACAGGGGGCCGTGAAAAACTGTTTTTT.

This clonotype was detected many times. The CDR3 sequence is CASSPTGQETQYF. The CDR3, as DNA: TGTGCCAGCAGCCCAACAGGGCAAGAGACCCAGTACTTC. The rearrangement joins TRBV7-2 to TRBJ2-5; TRBD1 is a possible D gene (6 bases). Germline lookup yields CDR1 SGHTA and CDR2 FQGNSA. With 5 bases removed from V and 2 bases from J, the gap between germline ends came to 9 bases. The CDR3 covers 13 residues.

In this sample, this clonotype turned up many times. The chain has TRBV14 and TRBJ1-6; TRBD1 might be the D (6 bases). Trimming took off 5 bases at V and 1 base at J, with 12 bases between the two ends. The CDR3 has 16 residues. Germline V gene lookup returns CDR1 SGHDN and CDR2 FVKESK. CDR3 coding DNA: TGTGCCAGCAGCACACGGCAGGGGTCCTATAATTCACCCCTCCACTTT. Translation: CASSTRQGSYNSPLHF.

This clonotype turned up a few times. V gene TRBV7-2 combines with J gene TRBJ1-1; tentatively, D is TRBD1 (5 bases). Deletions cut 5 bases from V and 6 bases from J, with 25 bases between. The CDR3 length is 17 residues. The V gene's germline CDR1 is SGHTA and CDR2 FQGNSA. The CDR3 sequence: CASSPWGVGLRDPEAFF. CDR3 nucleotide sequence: TGTGCCAGCAGCCCCTGGGGGGTTGGTTTGAGAGACCCTGAAGCTTTCTTT.

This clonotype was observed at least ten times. The DNA for the CDR3 is TGTGCCAGCAGCCCTCGGGACAGCTACACCGGGGAGCTGTTTTTT. Amino acids: CASSPRDSYTGELFF. This chain connects TRBV3-1 to TRBJ2-2; 7 bases map to TRBD1. Germline V CDR1 and CDR2: LGHDT, YNNKEL (reference sequence). The V gene end was trimmed by 4 bases and the J gene end by 3 bases; junction bases not matched to a gene: 5. CDR3 length equals 15 residues.

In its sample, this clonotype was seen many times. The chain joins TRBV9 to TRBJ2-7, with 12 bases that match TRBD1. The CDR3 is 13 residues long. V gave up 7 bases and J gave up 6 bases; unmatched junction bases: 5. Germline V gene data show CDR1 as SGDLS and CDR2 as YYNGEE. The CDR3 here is CASSGQGAGEQYF. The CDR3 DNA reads TGTGCCAGCTCGGGACAGGGGGCTGGCGAGCAGTACTTC. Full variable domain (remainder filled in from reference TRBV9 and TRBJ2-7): DSGVTQTPKHLITATGQRVTLRCSPRSGDLSVYWYQQSLDQGLQFLIQYYNGEERAKGNILERFSAQQFPDLHSELNLSSLELGDSALYFCASSGQGAGEQYFGPGTRLTVT.

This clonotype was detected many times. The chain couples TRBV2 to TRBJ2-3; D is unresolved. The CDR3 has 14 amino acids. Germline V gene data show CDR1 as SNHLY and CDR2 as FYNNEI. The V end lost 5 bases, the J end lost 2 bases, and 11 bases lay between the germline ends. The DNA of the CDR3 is TGTGCCAGCAGTTGCCCCCCTCCCACAGATACGCAGTATTTT. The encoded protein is CASSCPPPTDTQYF.

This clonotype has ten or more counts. In nucleotides, the CDR3 is TGTGCCACCCAGAAAAGGATAGACAGAGAAACAGATACGCAGTATTTT. It encodes CATQKRIDRETDTQYF. The chain has TRBV12-3 or TRBV12-4 and TRBJ2-3, with D perhaps TRBD1 (5 bases). Trimming removed 10 bases from V and 3 bases from J, with 23 bases in between. The CDR3 consists of 16 residues.

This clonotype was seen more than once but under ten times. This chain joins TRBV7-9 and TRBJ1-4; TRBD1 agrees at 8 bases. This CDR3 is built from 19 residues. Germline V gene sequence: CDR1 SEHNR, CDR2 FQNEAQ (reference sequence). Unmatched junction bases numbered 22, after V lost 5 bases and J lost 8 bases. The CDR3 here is CASSKKGFQGADGDEKLFF. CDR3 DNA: TGTGCCAGCAGCAAAAAGGGGTTCCAGGGGGCCGATGGTGACGAAAAACTGTTTTTT.

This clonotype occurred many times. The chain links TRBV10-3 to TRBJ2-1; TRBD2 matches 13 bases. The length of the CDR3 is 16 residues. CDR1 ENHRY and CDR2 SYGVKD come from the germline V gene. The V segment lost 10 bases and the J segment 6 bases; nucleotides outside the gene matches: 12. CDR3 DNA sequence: TGTGCCACCGGGCGACTAGCGGGGGGCCCTGGCAATGAGCAGTTCTTC. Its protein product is CATGRLAGGPGNEQFF.

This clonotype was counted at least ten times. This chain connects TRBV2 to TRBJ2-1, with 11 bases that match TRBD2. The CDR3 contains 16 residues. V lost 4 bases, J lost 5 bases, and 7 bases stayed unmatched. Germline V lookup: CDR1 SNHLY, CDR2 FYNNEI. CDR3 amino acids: CASSGTTSGDNNEQFF. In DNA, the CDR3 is TGTGCCAGCAGTGGAACGACTAGCGGGGATAACAATGAGCAGTTCTTC.

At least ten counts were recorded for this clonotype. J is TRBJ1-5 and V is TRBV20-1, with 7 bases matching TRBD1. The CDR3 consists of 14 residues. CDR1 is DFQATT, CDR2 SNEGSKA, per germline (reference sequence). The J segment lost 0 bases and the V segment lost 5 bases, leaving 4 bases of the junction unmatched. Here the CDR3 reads CSADRVNSNQPQHF. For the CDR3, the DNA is TGCAGTGCTGACAGGGTTAATAGCAATCAGCCCCAGCATTTT.

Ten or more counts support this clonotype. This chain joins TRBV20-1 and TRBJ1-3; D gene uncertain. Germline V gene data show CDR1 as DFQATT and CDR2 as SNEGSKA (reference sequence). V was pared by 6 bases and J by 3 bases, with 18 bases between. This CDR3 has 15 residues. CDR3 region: CSAARGPLDGNTIYF. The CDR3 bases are TGCAGTGCGGCGCGGGGTCCTCTGGATGGAAACACCATATATTTT.

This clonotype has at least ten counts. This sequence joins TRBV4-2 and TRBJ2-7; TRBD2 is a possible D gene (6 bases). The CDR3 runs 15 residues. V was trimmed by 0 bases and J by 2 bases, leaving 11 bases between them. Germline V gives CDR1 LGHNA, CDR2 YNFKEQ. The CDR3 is CASSQDASATYEQYF. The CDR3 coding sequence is TGTGCCAGCAGCCAAGATGCTAGCGCTACCTACGAGCAGTACTTC.

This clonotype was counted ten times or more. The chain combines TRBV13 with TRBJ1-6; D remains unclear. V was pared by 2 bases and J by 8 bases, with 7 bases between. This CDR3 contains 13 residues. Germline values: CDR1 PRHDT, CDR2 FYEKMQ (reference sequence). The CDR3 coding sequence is TGTGCCAGCAGCTTACAGGTCGATTCACCCCTCCACTTT. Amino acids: CASSLQVDSPLHF.

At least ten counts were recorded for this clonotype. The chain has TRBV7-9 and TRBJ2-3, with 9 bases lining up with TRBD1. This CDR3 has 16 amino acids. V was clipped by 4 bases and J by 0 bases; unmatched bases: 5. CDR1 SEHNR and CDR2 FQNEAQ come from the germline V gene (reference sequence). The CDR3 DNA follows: TGTGCCAGCAGCTCCGGGGACAGGGAAAGCACAGATACGCAGTATTTT. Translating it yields CASSSGDRESTDTQYF.

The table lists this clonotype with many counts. CDR3 coding DNA: TGTGCCAGCAGCCCTCGCACGGATAACTATGGCTACACCTTC. Its translation: CASSPRTDNYGYTF. The V call is TRBV3-1, the J call TRBJ1-2; D uncertain. This CDR3 region has 14 residues. From germline, CDR1 is LGHDT and CDR2 YNNKEL (reference sequence). The V and J ends lost 4 bases and 1 base respectively, with 10 bases between them.